This paragraph covers one T cell receptor (beta chain) sequence. It lacks a known antigen. Per-base qualities were not stored, and no clone one base away is much larger. Read against the paper, the sample's time point label means: cycle 4 day 1 (C4D1), after around six weeks of nivolumab. Every trial patient had relapsed following autologous stem cell transplantation, and prior brentuximab vedotin exposure was what differed among cohorts A, B and C. Magnetic negative selection with a Miltenyi CD8+ T cell isolation kit was used to purify CD8+ T cells from thawed PBMCs. The trial cohort was composed of 55 to 65 patients with relapsed/refractory classical Hodgkin lymphoma, for whom complete response, partial response or progressive disease was recorded as best overall response. Single-agent nivolumab was administered to trial patients in the multi-cohort phase II CheckMate 205 trial. Best overall response was determined by an independent review committee according to the 2007 International Working Group response criteria. Trial PBMCs were collected just before the start of nivolumab (C1D1) and during therapy at cycle 2 day 1 and cycle 4 day 1. Peripheral blood was collected in 8 mL Vacutainer Cell Preparation Tubes, from which PBMCs were isolated by centrifugation and then cryopreserved. Purified CD4+ and CD8+ fractions were prepared only for cases in which an additional PBMC sample was available. On LS columns in a quadroMACS separator, the magnetically labelled cells were depleted, and the flow-through was collected as the purified fraction.

The germline V gene provides CDR1 SGHAT and CDR2 FQNNGV. From cysteine to phenylalanine, the CDR3 is 16 amino acids long. Of the read, only the CDR3 DNA is kept; its 48 bases are in frame from base 1. V is pared back by 7 bases and J by 4 bases, with 21 bases lying between the germline termini. This specimen belongs to a study of PD-1 blockade in classical Hodgkin lymphoma (dated by TCRdb to the early 2020s). With regard to the full study: Nivolumab dosing was 3 mg/kg intravenously every 2 weeks, continuing until either disease progression or unacceptable toxicity. The study used CyTOF and TCR beta sequencing to define a peripheral blood immune signature of response to PD-1 blockade in classical Hodgkin lymphoma. Summary of the overall study and its limitations: Patients starting nivolumab less than 1 year after ASCT had lower diversity and were excluded from later analyses to avoid confounding by immune reconstitution. By C4D1, a significant rise was seen in CD4+ TCR diversity but not in CD8+ TCR diversity (p=0.0027 vs p=0.16), and the rise was most apparent among complete responders (p=0.02). Baseline TCR diversity was reported to be lower in newly diagnosed patients than in healthy donors, and even lower in relapsed/refractory patients. Trial patients achieving complete response had baseline diversity similar to newly diagnosed patients, whereas partial responders and progressors had significantly lower diversity. Only a single clinical trial cohort was studied, and what caused the repertoire differences, possibly disease activity or prior therapy, remained undefined.

Genomic DNA was extracted with the Qiagen DNeasy kit from unsorted PBMCs and from negatively selected CD4+ and CD8+ fractions. Amplification of TCR beta CDR3 regions was done by immunoSEQ multiplex PCR with primers that anneal to V and J segments. A synthetic immune receptor repertoire was used to minimize amplification bias, and remaining bias was computationally removed after sequencing. In the original analysis: Repertoire diversity was quantified as the Shannon entropy index using custom Python scripts. Unsorted, CD4+ and CD8+ repertoires were analyzed separately, except for combined analyses in which CD4+ and CD8+ sequences were merged in silico. A clone was considered expanded if an increase in frequency of at least 2-fold after treatment relative to C1D1 was found, and a pseudocount of 0.5 was applied to clones undetected at baseline. Singleton clones were defined as clones with 0 or 1 copy at C1D1, and non-singleton clones were defined as clones with 2 or more copies. By matching protein sequences in sorted samples from the same patient, clones expanded in unsorted samples were annotated as CD4+, CD8+ or unknown. Wilcoxon tests were applied to paired samples to test diversity changes from C1D1 to C4D1. TCRdb provides this immuneACCESS table in a form limited to in-frame rearrangements. Some clones are lacking; in checked studies, under half of them reflect an unresolved V gene, and why the rest are absent is not known. From that table come the V and J calls and clone size; the DNA was used to work out D and trimming. This sample lists some 5,000 clones; over 60% were detected once. The ten largest make up roughly a quarter of the sample.

The sequencing here drew on CD8+ T cells from blood, taken before the fourth cycle of nivolumab. The clonotype originates from a human donor with classical Hodgkin lymphoma. The V and J segments used are TRBV11-2 and TRBJ2-3; the D gene cannot be named for sure. The CDR3 region reads CASTLLPWSIPDTQYF. The DNA sequence is given as TGTGCCAGCACCCTCCTCCCCTGGAGCATTCCAGATACGCAGTATTTT.